This T cell receptor (beta chain) was observed in a study of T-cell reconstitution after alpha-beta-depleted transplantation in children. The germline gives CDR1 KGHDR, CDR2 SFDVKD. The CDR3 sequence is 13 residues long. Trimming took 9 bases from V and 6 from J; bases not matched to a gene: 7. This clonotype has only a few counts. Its antigen is unidentified. General study points: Hyperexpanded clones declined; after one year, newly produced T cells mostly supplied diversity. Several hundred graft clones that had expanded were reportedly the source of alpha-beta T cells about two months after transplant.

This sample's TCRbeta library carried unique molecular identifier barcodes. TCRdb itself ran the PCR reads through MiXCR, one entry per CDR3 protein. The repertoire has some 350,000 distinct CDR3 sequences, around 15% of them found once; the top ten carry approximately 38%. The starting material was PBMCs, mostly from graft donor cells, obtained 360 days after TCRalphabeta/CD19-depleted stem cell transplant. The V call is TRBV24-1, the J call TRBJ2-1, with 7 nucleotides matching TRBD1. The TCR originated in a male patient aged 2-15 years who had a stem cell transplant for acute lymphoblastic leukemia, so the T cells may come from the graft donor. In DNA form, the CDR3 reads TGTGCCACCGGGGACAGTCTCTCCAATGAGCAGTTCTTC. This encodes CATGDSLSNEQFF.